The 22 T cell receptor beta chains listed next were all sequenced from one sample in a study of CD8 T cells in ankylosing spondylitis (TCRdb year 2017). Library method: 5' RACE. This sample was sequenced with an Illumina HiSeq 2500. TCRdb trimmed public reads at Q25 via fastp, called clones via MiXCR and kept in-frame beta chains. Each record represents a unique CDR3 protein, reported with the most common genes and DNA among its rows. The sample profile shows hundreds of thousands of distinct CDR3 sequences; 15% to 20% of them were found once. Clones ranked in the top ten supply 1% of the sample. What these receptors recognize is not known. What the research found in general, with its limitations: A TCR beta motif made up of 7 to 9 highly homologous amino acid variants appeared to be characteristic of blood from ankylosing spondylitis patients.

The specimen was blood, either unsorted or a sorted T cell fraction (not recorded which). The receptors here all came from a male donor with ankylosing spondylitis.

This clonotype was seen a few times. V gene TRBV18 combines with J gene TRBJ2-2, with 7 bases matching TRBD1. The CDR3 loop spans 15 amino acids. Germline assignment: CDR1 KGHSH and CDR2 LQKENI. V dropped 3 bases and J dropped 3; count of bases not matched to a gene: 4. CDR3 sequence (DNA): TGTGCCAGCTCACCGAAGGGGGCGGACACCGGGGAGCTGTTTTTT. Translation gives CASSPKGADTGELFF.

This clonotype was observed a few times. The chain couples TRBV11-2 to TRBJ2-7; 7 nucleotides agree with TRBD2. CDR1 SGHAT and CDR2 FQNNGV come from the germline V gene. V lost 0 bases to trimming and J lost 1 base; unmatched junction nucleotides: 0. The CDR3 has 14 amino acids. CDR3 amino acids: CASSLERESYEQYF. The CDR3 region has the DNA TGTGCCAGCAGCTTAGAGCGGGAGTCCTACGAGCAGTACTTC.

CDR3: CASTSGESGTSGRRPDTQYF. The CDR3 nucleotides are TGTGCCAGCACCTCTGGCGAATCCGGGACTAGCGGGAGAAGGCCAGATACGCAGTATTTT. This rearrangement joins TRBV6-2 or TRBV6-3 to TRBJ2-3; 14 bases are shared with TRBD2. The CDR3 sequence is 20 residues long. Germline assignment: CDR1 MNHEY and CDR2 SVGEGT. V shed 7 bases, J shed 4 bases, and the junction held 19 bases outside the gene matches.

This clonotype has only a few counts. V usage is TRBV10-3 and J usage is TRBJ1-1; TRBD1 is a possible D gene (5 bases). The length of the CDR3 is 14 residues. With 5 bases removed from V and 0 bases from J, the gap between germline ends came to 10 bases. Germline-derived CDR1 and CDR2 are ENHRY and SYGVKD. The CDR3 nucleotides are TGTGCCATCAGTAAGGGACCGGTGAACACTGAAGCTTTCTTT. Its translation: CAISKGPVNTEAFF.

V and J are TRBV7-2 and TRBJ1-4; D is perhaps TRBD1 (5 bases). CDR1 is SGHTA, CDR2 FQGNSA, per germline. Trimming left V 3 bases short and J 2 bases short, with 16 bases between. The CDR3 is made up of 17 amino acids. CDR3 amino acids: CASSFRGSDPTNEKLFF. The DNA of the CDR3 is TGTGCCAGCAGCTTTCGGGGCAGCGACCCCACTAATGAAAAACTGTTTTTT.

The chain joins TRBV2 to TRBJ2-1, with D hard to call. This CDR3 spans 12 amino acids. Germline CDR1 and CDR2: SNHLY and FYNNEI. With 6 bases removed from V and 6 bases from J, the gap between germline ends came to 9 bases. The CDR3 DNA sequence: TGTGCCAGCAGAAGGCAGTCCAATGAGCAGTTCTTC. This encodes CASRRQSNEQFF.

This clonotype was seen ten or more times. Written as DNA, the CDR3 is TGCGCCAGCAGCCCGGGGGGGACAGGGATCTACGAGCAGTACTTC. This encodes CASSPGGTGIYEQYF. The chain uses TRBV5-1 and TRBJ2-7, with D possibly being TRBD1 (9 bases). Per germline, CDR1 SGHRS and CDR2 YFSETQ. The germline V and J ends were trimmed by 4 bases and 3 bases, with 17 bases remaining between them. The length of the CDR3 is 15 residues.

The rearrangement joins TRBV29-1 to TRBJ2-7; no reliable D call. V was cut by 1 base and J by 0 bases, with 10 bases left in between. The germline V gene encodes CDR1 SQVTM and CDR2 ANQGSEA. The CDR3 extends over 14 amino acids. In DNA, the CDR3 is TGCAGCGTTGAAGGTAGTCCGAGCTCCTACGAGCAGTACTTC. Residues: CSVEGSPSSYEQYF.

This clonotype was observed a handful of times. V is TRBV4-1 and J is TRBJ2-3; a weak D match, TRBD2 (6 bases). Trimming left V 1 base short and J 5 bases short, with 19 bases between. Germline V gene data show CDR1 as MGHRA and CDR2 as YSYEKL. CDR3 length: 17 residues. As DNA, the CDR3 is TGCGCCAGCAGCCAAGGGGGCGGGACCCAAAAAAGAGATACGCAGTATTTT. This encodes CASSQGGGTQKRDTQYF.

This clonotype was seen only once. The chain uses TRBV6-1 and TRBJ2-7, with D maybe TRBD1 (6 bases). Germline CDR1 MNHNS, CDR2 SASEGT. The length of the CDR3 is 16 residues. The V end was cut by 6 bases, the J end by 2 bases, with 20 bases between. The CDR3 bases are TGTGCCAGCAGACTTTACCGGGACACGGGGACCTACGAGCAGTACTTC. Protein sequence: CASRLYRDTGTYEQYF.

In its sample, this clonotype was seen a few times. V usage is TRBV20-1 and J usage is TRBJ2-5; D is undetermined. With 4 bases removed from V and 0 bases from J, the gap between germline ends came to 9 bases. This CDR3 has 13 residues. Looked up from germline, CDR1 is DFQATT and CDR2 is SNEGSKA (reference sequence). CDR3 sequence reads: CSAKKFNQETQYF. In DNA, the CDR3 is TGCAGTGCTAAAAAGTTCAACCAAGAGACCCAGTACTTC.

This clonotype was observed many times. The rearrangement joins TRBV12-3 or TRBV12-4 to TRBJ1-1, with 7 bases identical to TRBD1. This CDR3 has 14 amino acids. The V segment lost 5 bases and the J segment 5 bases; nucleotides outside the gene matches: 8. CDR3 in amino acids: CASSVRQGWTEAFF. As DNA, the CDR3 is TGTGCCAGCAGTGTCAGACAGGGCTGGACTGAAGCTTTCTTT.

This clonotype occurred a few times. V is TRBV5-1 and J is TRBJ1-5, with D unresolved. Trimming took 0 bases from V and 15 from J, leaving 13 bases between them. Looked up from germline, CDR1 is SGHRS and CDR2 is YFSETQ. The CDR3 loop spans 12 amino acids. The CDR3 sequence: CASSLGSPPGHF. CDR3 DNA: TGCGCCAGCAGCTTGGGGTCGCCACCGGGGCATTTT.

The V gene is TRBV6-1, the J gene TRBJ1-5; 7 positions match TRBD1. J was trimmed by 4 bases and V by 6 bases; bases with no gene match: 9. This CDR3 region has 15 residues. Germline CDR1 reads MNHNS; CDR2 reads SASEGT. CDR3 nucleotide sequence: TGTGCCAGCAGGCCGGAGGGACAGAAAAATCAGCCCCAGCATTTT. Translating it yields CASRPEGQKNQPQHF.

The CDR3 region has the DNA TGTGCCAGCAGTGGCGCCGGGACAGACTACTACAATGAGCAGTTCTTC. It translates to CASSGAGTDYYNEQFF. The chain recombines TRBV25-1 with TRBJ2-1; 7 bases are shared with TRBD1. Germline loops: CDR1 MGHDK, CDR2 SYGVNS. Trimming cost V 4 bases and J 3 bases; bases outside gene matches: 9. The CDR3 runs 16 residues.

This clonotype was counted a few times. The CDR3 bases are TGCGCCAGCAGCTTGCTAGGGGGCGAGGAAAAACTGTTTTTT. Protein product: CASSLLGGEEKLFF. J is TRBJ1-4 and V is TRBV5-1, with TRBD1 matching over 7 bases. This CDR3 region has 14 residues. Germline assignment: CDR1 SGHRS and CDR2 YFSETQ. V shed 1 base and J 8 bases; nucleotides not matched to a gene: 5.

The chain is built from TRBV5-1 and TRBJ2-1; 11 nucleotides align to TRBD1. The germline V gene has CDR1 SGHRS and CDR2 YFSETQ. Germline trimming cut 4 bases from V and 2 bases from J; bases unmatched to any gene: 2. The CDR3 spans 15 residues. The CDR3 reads CASSGGQGAYNEQFF. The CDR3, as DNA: TGCGCCAGCAGCGGGGGACAGGGGGCCTACAATGAGCAGTTCTTC.

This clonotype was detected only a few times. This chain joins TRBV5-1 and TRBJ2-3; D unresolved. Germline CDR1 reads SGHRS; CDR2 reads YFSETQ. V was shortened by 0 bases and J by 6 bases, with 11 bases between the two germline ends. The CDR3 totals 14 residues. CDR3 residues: CASSLGGRGDTQYF. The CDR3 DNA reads TGCGCCAGCAGCTTGGGAGGTCGTGGGGATACGCAGTATTTT.

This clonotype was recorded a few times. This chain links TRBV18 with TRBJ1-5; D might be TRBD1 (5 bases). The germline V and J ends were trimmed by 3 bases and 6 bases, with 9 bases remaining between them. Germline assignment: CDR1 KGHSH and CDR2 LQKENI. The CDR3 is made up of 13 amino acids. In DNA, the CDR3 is TGTGCCAGCTCACCTTCGGGGGGTCAGCCCCAGCATTTT. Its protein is CASSPSGGQPQHF.

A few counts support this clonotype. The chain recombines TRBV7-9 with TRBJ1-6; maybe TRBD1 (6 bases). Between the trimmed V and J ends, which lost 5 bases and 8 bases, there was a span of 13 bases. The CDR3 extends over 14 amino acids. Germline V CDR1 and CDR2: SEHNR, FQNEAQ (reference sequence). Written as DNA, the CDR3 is TGTGCCAGCAGCCAGGACAGACCCGATTCACCCCTCCACTTT. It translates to CASSQDRPDSPLHF.

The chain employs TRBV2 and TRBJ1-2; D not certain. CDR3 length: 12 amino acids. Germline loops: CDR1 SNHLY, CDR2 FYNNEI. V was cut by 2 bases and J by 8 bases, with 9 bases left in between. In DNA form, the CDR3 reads TGTGCCAGCAGTGAACTTGGTCAAGGCTACACCTTC. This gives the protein CASSELGQGYTF.

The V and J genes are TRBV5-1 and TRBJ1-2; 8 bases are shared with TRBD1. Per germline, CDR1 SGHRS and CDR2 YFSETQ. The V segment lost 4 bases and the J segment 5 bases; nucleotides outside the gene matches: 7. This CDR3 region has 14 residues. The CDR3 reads CASSPTGARYGYTF. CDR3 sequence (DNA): TGCGCCAGCAGCCCGACAGGGGCGCGGTATGGCTACACCTTC.